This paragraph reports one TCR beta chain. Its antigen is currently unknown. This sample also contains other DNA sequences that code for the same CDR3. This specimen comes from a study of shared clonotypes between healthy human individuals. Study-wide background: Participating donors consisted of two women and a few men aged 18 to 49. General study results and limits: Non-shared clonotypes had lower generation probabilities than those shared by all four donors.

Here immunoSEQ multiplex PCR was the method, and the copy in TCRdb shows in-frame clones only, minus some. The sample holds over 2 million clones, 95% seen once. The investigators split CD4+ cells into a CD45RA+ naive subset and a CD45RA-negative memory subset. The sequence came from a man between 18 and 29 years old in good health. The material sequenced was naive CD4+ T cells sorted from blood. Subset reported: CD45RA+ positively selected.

CDR3 loop: CASSLAPGLAGETQYF. In DNA, the CDR3 is TGCGCCAGCAGCTTGGCCCCGGGACTAGCCGGGGAGACCCAGTACTTC. This chain links TRBV5-1 with TRBJ2-5, with TRBD2 matching over 9 bases. Germline CDR1 and CDR2: SGHRS and YFSETQ. V gave up 0 bases and J gave up 5 bases; unmatched junction bases: 8. There are 16 residues in the CDR3.